The rows below give T cell receptor beta chains drawn from one sample of a study of shared clonotypes between healthy human individuals. TCRdb's table, derived via immunoSEQ multiplex PCR, lists solely in-frame clones and lacks some. The data contain around 200,000 clones, 66% of them seen just once; the ten biggest clones take up roughly 10%. Sequences were obtained from memory CD4+ T cells sorted from blood. These receptors came from a young man in good health. Each CDR3 is given with its conserved first and last residue. A D gene is named only where the DNA matches it firmly. Clone size is not always given. Where it is, it says once, few, many or a class for expanded clones.

V gene	J gene	clone size	D gene	CDR3 DNA	CDR3 protein
TRBV19	TRBJ1-4	-	TRBD1	TGTGCCAGTAGGAGCGACCCAGGGGGCAGCGGTGAAAAACTGTTTTTT	CASRSDPGGSGEKLFF
TRBV20-1	TRBJ2-4	-	-	TGCAGTGCTAGTTGGGCCGACATTCAGTACTTC	CSASWADIQYF
TRBV5-1	TRBJ1-1	-	-	TGCGCCAGCAGCTCCCCCTGGGAGGGCACTGAAGCTTTCTTT	CASSSPWEGTEAFF
TRBV5-4	TRBJ2-5	-	TRBD2	TGTGCCAGCAGCCCTGGGACTAGCGGGAGGTCGCGAGAGACCCAGTACTTC	CASSPGTSGRSRETQYF
TRBV6-6	TRBJ2-3	-	TRBD2	TGTGCCAGCAGCCCTAGCGGAGATACGCAGTATTTT	CASSPSGDTQYF
TRBV6-1	TRBJ2-5	-	-	TGTGCCAGCAGTAGAGGGAAAGAGACCCAGTACTTC	CASSRGKETQYF
TRBV7-8	TRBJ2-3	once	TRBD2	TGTGCCAGCAGGACTAGCGGGATTGTCGATACGCAGTATTTT	CASRTSGIVDTQYF
TRBV5-4	TRBJ2-3	once	-	TGTGCCAGCAGCTTAAGACTCGGAGCCACAGATACGCAGTATTTT	CASSLRLGATDTQYF
TRBV19	TRBJ2-1	-	-	TGTGCCACCAGCCCGACAGCACAATTCTCCTACAATGAGCAGTTCTTC	CATSPTAQFSYNEQFF
TRBV5-6	TRBJ2-3	once	TRBD2	TGTGCCAGCAGCTTGGGACTAGCGGCGTCCACAGATACGCAGTATTTT	CASSLGLAASTDTQYF
TRBV2	TRBJ2-7	-	-	TGTGCCAGCTCCGCCAGCTACGAGCAGTACTTC	CASSASYEQYF
TRBV28	TRBJ1-2	-	-	TGTGCCAGCAGTCTTTCAGGGGTGGGGAACTATGGCTACACCTTC	CASSLSGVGNYGYTF
TRBV6-5	TRBJ2-7	-	TRBD2	TGTGCCAGCAGGACTAGCGGGGGGAGAAGCGAGCAGTACTTC	CASRTSGGRSEQYF
TRBV2	TRBJ1-2	-	-	TGTGCCAGCAGTGAAAATCTCTATGGCTACACCTTC	CASSENLYGYTF
TRBV30	TRBJ1-2	-	TRBD1	TGTGCCTGGAGTCGACAGGGACGGAGCTACACCTTC	CAWSRQGRSYTF
TRBV14	TRBJ2-2	once	-	TGTGCCAGCAGCCTCCAGAGCACCGGGGAGCTGTTTTTT	CASSLQSTGELFF
TRBV11-2	TRBJ2-3	-	TRBD2	TGTGCCAGCAGCTTATCGGGACTAGCGGGGAGCACAGATACGCAGTATTTT	CASSLSGLAGSTDTQYF
TRBV5-6	TRBJ2-5	-	TRBD2	TGTGCCAGCAGCTTGGTGGCTAGCGGGAAGGAGACCCAGTACTTC	CASSLVASGKETQYF
TRBV5-1	TRBJ2-1	-	TRBD2	TGCGCCAGCAGCTTGGCGTTGTTAGCGGGTGTGGATGAGCAGTTCTTC	CASSLALLAGVDEQFF
TRBV30	TRBJ2-2	-	TRBD2	TGTGCCTGGAGTAGGCTAGCGGGAGGGCCGAACACCGGGGAGCTGTTTTTT	CAWSRLAGGPNTGELFF
TRBV5-1	TRBJ2-1	-	TRBD2	TGCGCCAGCAGCCGGGTAGCGGGAACCTACAATGAGCAGTTCTTC	CASSRVAGTYNEQFF
TRBV7-2	TRBJ2-1	-	-	TGTGCCAGCAGCAAACCCGGGCATGAGCAGTTCTTC	CASSKPGHEQFF
TRBV19	TRBJ2-5	-	-	TGTGCCAGTAGTATGGGCCAACTAATGGCCCAGTACTTC	CASSMGQLMAQYF
TRBV5-1	TRBJ1-2	medium-sized	-	TGCGCCAGCAGCCGTGACAGTCTGCCGGGGAGTGGCTACACCTTC	CASSRDSLPGSGYTF
TRBV27	TRBJ2-3	once	-	TGTGCCAGCAGTTCCCTTCCGCTTGTACTGGCAGATACGCAGTATTTT	CASSSLPLVLADTQYF
TRBV7-6	TRBJ2-5	-	-	TGTGCCAGCAGCTTAACGGGGAGCCAAGAGACCCAGTACTTC	CASSLTGSQETQYF
TRBV28	TRBJ2-7	few	TRBD2	TGTGCCAGCAGGCCCGGGACTATGAATTACGAGCAGTACTTC	CASRPGTMNYEQYF
TRBV20-1	TRBJ2-1	-	-	TGCAGTGCTAGTAAAAGACGTGAGCAGTTCTTC	CSASKRREQFF
TRBV11-2	TRBJ2-1	-	-	TGTGCCAGCAGCTTAGAAGGGGGCTCCTACAATGAGCAGTTCTTC	CASSLEGGSYNEQFF
TRBV5-4	TRBJ2-1	few	TRBD2	TGTGCCAGCAGCGCCGGACTAGCATCCTACAATGAGCAGTTCTTC	CASSAGLASYNEQFF
TRBV7-3	TRBJ2-1	-	TRBD2	TGTGCCAGCAGCTTACGGAGCGGGAGGGTTTTCTTC	CASSLRSGRVFF
TRBV6-1	TRBJ1-5	-	TRBD1	TGTGCCAGCAGGGGACAGGGAGGTCAGCCCCAGCATTTT	CASRGQGGQPQHF
TRBV6-1	TRBJ2-7	-	-	TGTGCCAGCAGTGAAGGGGTGCAGTACTTC	CASSEGVQYF